This T cell receptor beta chain was recovered during a study of human T cells and chemical hapten exposure. Turning to the study itself: In the sensitization step, 2% DPC was placed on approximately 2 cm by approximately 2 cm of upper inner arm skin.

The V end lost 2 bases, the J end lost 2 bases, and 11 bases lay between the germline ends. The CDR3 is made up of 15 amino acids. Germline V gene data show CDR1 as MNHNY and CDR2 as SVGAGI (reference sequence). The study's findings and limits: With patch test score, the counts of PT1 expanded TCRs showed a positive correlation. Against controls, expanded TCRs gave rise to significantly more large CDR3 similarity clusters.

MiXCR, applied by TCRdb to the RACE reads, yields one record per CDR3 protein. The sample has approximately 95,000 distinct CDR3 sequences, roughly 10% seen once; the top ten hold approximately 3.4%. Stated time point: patch test 2, 6 weeks after DPC sensitization. Sample treatment: therapeutic diphenylcyclopropenone sensitization with weekly scalp DPC. This clonotype was observed at least ten times. The antigen is undetermined. This specimen was whole blood, taken in connection with sensitization to the hapten diphenylcyclopropenone (DPC). The V and J genes are TRBV6-6 and TRBJ2-3; possible D gene TRBD1, 5 bases. This sequence was found in a woman aged 40-49 years with alopecia areata. Some clones in this sample may be carry-over from other donors' samples. The CDR3: CASSYIGAYTDTQYF. CDR3 nucleotides: TGTGCCAGCAGTTACATTGGGGCCTACACAGATACGCAGTATTTT.